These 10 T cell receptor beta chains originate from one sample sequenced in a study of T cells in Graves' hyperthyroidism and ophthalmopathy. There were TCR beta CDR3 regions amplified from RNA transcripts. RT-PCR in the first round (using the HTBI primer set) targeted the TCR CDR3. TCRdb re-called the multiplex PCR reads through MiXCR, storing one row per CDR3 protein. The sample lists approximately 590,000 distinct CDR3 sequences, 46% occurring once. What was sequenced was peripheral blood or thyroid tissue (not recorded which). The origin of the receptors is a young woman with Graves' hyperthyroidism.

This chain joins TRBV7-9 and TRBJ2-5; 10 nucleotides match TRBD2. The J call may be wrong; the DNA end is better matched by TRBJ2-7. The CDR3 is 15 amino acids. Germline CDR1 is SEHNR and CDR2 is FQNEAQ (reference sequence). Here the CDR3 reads CASSPGLAPTYEQYF. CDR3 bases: TGTGCCAGCAGCCCGGGACTAGCGCCTACCTACGAGCAGTACTTC.

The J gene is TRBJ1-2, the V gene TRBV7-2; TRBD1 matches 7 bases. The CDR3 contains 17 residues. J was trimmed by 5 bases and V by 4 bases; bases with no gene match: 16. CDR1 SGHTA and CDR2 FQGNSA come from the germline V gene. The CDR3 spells CASSSGQADLTLYGYTF. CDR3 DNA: TGTGCCAGCAGCTCCGGACAGGCGGATTTGACGCTTTATGGCTACACCTTC.

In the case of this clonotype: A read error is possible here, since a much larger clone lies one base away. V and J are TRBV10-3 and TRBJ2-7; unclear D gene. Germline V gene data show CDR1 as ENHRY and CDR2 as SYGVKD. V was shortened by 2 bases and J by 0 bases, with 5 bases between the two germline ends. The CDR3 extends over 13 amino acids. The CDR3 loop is CAISERTSYEQYF. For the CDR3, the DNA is TGTGCCATCAGTGAGAGGACCTCCTACGAGCAGTACTTC.

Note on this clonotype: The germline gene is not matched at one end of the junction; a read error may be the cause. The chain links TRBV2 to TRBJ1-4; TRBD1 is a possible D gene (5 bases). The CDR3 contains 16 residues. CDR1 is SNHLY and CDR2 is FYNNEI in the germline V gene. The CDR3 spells CAGSSRPRATNEKLFF. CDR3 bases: TGTGCCGGCAGTTCAAGACCCAGGGCAACTAATGAAAAACTGTTTTTT.

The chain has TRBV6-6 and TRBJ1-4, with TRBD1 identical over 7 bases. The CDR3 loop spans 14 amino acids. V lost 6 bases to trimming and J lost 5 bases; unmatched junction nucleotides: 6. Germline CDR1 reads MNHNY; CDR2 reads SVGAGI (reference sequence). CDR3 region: CASRLTGNNEKLFF. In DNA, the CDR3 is TGTGCCAGCAGACTGACAGGGAACAATGAAAAACTGTTTTTT.

DNA for the CDR3: TGTGCCAGCAAGCAAACTAGCTTGGACACCGGGGAGCTGTTTTTT. Translating it yields CASKQTSLDTGELFF. The chain recombines TRBV2 with TRBJ2-2, with a tentative D call TRBD2 (6 bases). CDR3 length: 15 amino acids. The germline gives CDR1 SNHLY, CDR2 FYNNEI. V gave up 7 bases and J gave up 3 bases, with 15 bases separating them.

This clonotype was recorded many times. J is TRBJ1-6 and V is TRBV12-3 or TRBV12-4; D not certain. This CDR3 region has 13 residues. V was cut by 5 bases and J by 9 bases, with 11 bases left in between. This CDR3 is CASSLIATSPLHF. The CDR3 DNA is TGTGCCAGCAGTCTCATAGCGACTTCACCCCTCCACTTT.

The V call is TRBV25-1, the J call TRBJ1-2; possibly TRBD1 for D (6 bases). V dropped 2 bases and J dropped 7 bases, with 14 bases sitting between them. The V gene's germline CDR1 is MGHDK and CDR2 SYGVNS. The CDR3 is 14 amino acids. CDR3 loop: CASSEVGHRVGYTF. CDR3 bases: TGTGCCAGCAGTGAAGTGGGGCACAGGGTTGGCTACACCTTC.

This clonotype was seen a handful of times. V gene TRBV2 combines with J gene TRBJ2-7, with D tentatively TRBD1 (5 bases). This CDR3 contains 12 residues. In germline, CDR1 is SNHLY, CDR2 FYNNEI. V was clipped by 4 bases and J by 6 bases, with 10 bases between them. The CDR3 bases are TGTGCCAGCAGTGTCCCCCAGGGCGAGCAGTACTTC. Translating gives CASSVPQGEQYF.

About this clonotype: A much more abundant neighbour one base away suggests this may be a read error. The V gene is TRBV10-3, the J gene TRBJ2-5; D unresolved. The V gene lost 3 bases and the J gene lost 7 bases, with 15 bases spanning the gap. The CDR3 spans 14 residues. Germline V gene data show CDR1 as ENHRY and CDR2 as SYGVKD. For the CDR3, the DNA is TGTGCCATCAGTGAAGTTCACCAAATGGGGACCCAGTACTTC. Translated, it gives CAISEVHQMGTQYF.